Described below is a single T cell receptor beta chain sequence and its context. Its target is not known. The sample originates from a study of T-cell reconstitution after alpha-beta-depleted transplantation in children. Study-level results: Several hundred expanded graft clones reportedly were the source of alpha-beta T cells about two months after transplant. Hyperexpanded clones declined; after one year, newly produced T cells mostly supplied diversity. Day-60 TCRbeta diversity that was high in some patients was derived from surviving recipient T cells and thymic progenitors.

Preparation of the TCRbeta library used unique molecular identifiers. TCRdb independently ran MiXCR on the PCR reads; one entry per CDR3 protein. The sample includes fewer than 1 million distinct CDR3 sequences, 16% of them seen just once. From germline, CDR1 is SGHKS and CDR2 YYEKEE (reference sequence). V was pared by 0 bases and J by 7 bases, with 11 bases between. The CDR3 runs to 14 residues. V is TRBV5-5 and J is TRBJ2-1; D is possibly TRBD1 or TRBD2 (5 bases each). The sample in question was PBMCs, mostly from graft donor cells, obtained 360 days after TCRalphabeta/CD19-depleted stem cell transplant. This receptor was identified in a male patient between 10 and 17 years old who had a stem cell transplant for acute lymphoblastic leukemia, so the T cells may come from the graft donor. CDR3 in amino acids: CASSLGAGANEQFF. In nucleotides, the CDR3 is TGTGCCAGCAGCTTGGGGGCCGGGGCGAATGAGCAGTTCTTC.